This T cell receptor (beta chain) was profiled in a study of blood T cell repertoires in COVID-19. Study-level information: Both acute and convalescent COVID-19 samples were obtained from the United States, Italy and Spain. In each case, the material was cDNA or gDNA derived from T cells, B-cell-depleted T cells, or PBMCs.

As handled by the study authors: Estimation of nucleated cell counts relied on the amplification of reference gene primers. The table came from immunoSEQ multiplex PCR; TCRdb's copy has only in-frame clones and leaves some out. Clonal size and the V and J genes are those of that table, whereas D and trimming came from the DNA. Of approximately 54,000 clones in the sample, around 84% were seen once. The CDR3 has 15 amino acids. The V gene's germline CDR1 is SGHNT and CDR2 YYREEE (reference sequence). With 1 base removed from V and 3 bases from J, the gap between germline ends came to 14 bases. The sequencing input was peripheral blood. The TCR was taken from a man older than 75 with active COVID-19. The V gene is TRBV5-4, the J gene TRBJ2-7; the D gene is possibly TRBD2 (6 bases). CDR3 region: CASSLSPTSRYEQYF. The CDR3 nucleotides read TGTGCCAGCAGCTTGTCTCCAACTAGCCGCTACGAGCAGTACTTC.